A single sample gave rise to the 7 T cell receptor beta chains below, sequenced in a study of shared clonotypes between healthy human individuals. Naivety among CD8 cells was defined by CD45RO negativity and positive CCR7 selection, thereby excluding terminally differentiated effector memory CD45RA+ cells. Libraries were prepared by immunoSEQ multiplex PCR; TCRdb keeps only in-frame clonotypes and omits some of them. The sample comprises millions of clones, about 93% of which are singletons, and over 1.5% rests with the top ten. The specimen was naive CD8+ T cells from PBMCs. Source of these receptors: a man aged 18 to 30 in good health. Some clones in this sample may be carry-over from other donors' samples.

The rearrangement links TRBV11-2 to TRBJ2-7, with 7 bases identical to TRBD2. Trimming removed 7 bases from V and 5 bases from J; junction bases left unmatched: 17. The CDR3 is 16 amino acids. Germline V CDR1 and CDR2: SGHAT, FQNNGV. The CDR3, as DNA: TGTGCCAGCACCACAAGGAGCGGGACGCCCCTACACGAGCAGTACTTC. As protein: CASTTRSGTPLHEQYF.

This chain's CDR3 is CASSRGTADYGYTF. The CDR3 bases are TGTGCCAGCAGCCGAGGGACAGCGGACTATGGCTACACCTTC. The chain combines TRBV7-9 with TRBJ1-2; 7 positions match TRBD1. Trimming took 5 bases from V and 3 from J; bases not matched to a gene: 6. The CDR3 has 14 amino acids. Germline V gene sequence: CDR1 SEHNR, CDR2 FQNEAQ (reference sequence).

With respect to this clone: This CDR3 is also generated by other DNA sequences in the sample. This chain connects TRBV19 to TRBJ2-7, with 7 bases identical to TRBD1. Trimming removed 3 bases from V and 2 bases from J; junction bases left unmatched: 4. Germline assignment: CDR1 LNHDA and CDR2 SQIVND (reference sequence). CDR3 length: 14 residues. CDR3 in DNA: TGTGCCAGTAGTATCCGGGACAGACCCTACGAGCAGTACTTC. It yields the protein CASSIRDRPYEQYF.

This sequence joins TRBV19 and TRBJ2-7; possibly TRBD2 for D (6 bases). Deletions cut 4 bases from V and 5 bases from J, with 15 bases between. The V gene's germline CDR1 is LNHDA and CDR2 SQIVND (reference sequence). The CDR3 sequence is 14 residues long. CDR3: CASSTLGSRNEQYF. CDR3 bases: TGTGCCAGTAGTACCCTCGGGAGTCGGAACGAGCAGTACTTC.

V is TRBV4-2 and J is TRBJ2-7; TRBD2 agrees at 11 bases. The CDR3 loop spans 17 amino acids. Losses at the gene ends were 1 base for V and 4 bases for J; bases not matched to a gene: 9. Germline loops: CDR1 LGHNA, CDR2 YNFKEQ. CDR3 nucleotides: TGTGCCAGCAGCCAAGGACTAGCGGGAATCTCCATATACGAGCAGTACTTC. Its translation: CASSQGLAGISIYEQYF.

The CDR3 sequence: CSVEPGWSTEAFF. CDR3 bases: TGCAGCGTTGAGCCAGGGTGGTCCACTGAAGCTTTCTTT. V is TRBV29-1 and J is TRBJ1-1, with D possibly being TRBD1 (5 bases). From germline, CDR1 is SQVTM and CDR2 ANQGSEA. V was cut by 3 bases and J by 4 bases, with 12 bases left in between. The CDR3 consists of 13 residues.

A word on this clone: Additional DNA sequences in this sample encode the identical CDR3. The genes are TRBV27 and TRBJ2-7; the D gene is possibly TRBD1 (5 bases). V was cut by 5 bases and J by 1 base, with 9 bases left in between. Germline V lookup: CDR1 MNHEY, CDR2 SMNVEV (reference sequence). CDR3 length: 13 residues. The CDR3 sequence is CASSPAGSYEQYF. CDR3 bases: TGTGCCAGCAGTCCCGCAGGGTCCTACGAGCAGTACTTC.